These 27 T cell receptor beta chains were sequenced from one sample in a study of blood T cells in healthy people across ages. Alongside a J-beta primer mix, a sample-barcoded 5' primer served in a second PCR lasting roughly 6 to 11 cycles. Each CDR3 protein is one row after TCRdb ran MiXCR on the 5' RACE reads. There are about 840,000 distinct CDR3 sequences in the sample; around 29% occur only once, and around 9.6% lies in the top ten. The same specimen was also included in a second study, on T cells of mothers and their children.

The sample taken for sequencing was blood. The receptors here all came from a woman between 35 and 50 years old in good health.

This clonotype was seen a few times. The chain is built from TRBV7-9 and TRBJ1-4; D possibly corresponds to TRBD1 (6 bases). V lost 5 bases to trimming and J lost 4 bases, with 11 bases between them. This CDR3 is 14 amino acids long. The germline V gene encodes CDR1 SEHNR and CDR2 FQNEAQ (reference sequence). The CDR3 DNA follows: TGTGCCAGCAGCAGGGACATCCGTAATGAAAAACTGTTTTTT. This encodes CASSRDIRNEKLFF.

This clonotype appeared many times. This chain links TRBV20-1 with TRBJ1-2; 9 bases match TRBD1. Germline assignment: CDR1 DFQATT and CDR2 SNEGSKA (reference sequence). This CDR3 has 13 residues. Losses at the gene ends were 5 bases for V and 6 bases for J; bases not matched to a gene: 7. Written as DNA, the CDR3 is TGCAGTGCTGGCCGACAGGGGGAAGATGGCTACACCTTC. This codes for CSAGRQGEDGYTF.

The V call is TRBV20-1, the J call TRBJ1-5; 7 nucleotides line up with TRBD1. Germline assignment: CDR1 DFQATT and CDR2 SNEGSKA (reference sequence). The CDR3 totals 16 residues. J lost 3 bases, V lost 0 bases, and 8 bases had no gene match. CDR3 loop: CSARDPPGTVNQPQHF. Written as DNA, the CDR3 is TGCAGTGCTAGAGATCCCCCCGGGACAGTCAATCAGCCCCAGCATTTT.

In this sample, this clonotype turned up many times. The chain couples TRBV5-1 to TRBJ1-2, with a weak D call TRBD1 (5 bases). Trimming took off 0 bases at V and 4 bases at J, with 13 bases between the two ends. CDR3 size: 15 residues. Germline V lookup: CDR1 SGHRS, CDR2 YFSETQ. The CDR3 region has the DNA TGCGCCAGCAGCTTGGCAGGGCTCTCCGGCTATGGCTACACCTTC. Its translation: CASSLAGLSGYGYTF.

This clonotype appeared a single time. The chain is built from TRBV20-1 and TRBJ1-5; 7 nucleotides align to TRBD1. V was clipped by 0 bases and J by 7 bases; unmatched bases: 9. Germline V lookup: CDR1 DFQATT, CDR2 SNEGSKA (reference sequence). CDR3 length: 15 amino acids. CDR3 region: CSARDFRQGSQPQHF. The DNA for the CDR3 is TGCAGTGCTAGAGATTTCCGACAGGGATCCCAGCCCCAGCATTTT.

This clonotype was counted many times. The CDR3 DNA reads TGCGCCAGCAGCTTAACAGGGGGCGATCAGCCCCAGCATTTT. Protein sequence: CASSLTGGDQPQHF. The chain has TRBV5-1 and TRBJ1-5; 9 bases are a match to TRBD1. The CDR3 totals 14 residues. V trimming: 2 bases; J trimming: 5 bases; junction bases outside the gene matches: 2. The germline V gene has CDR1 SGHRS and CDR2 YFSETQ.

The chain has TRBV5-1 and TRBJ2-1, with 9 bases identical to TRBD1. The CDR3 has 17 residues. Germline trimming cut 0 bases from V and 4 bases from J; bases unmatched to any gene: 8. CDR1 is SGHRS and CDR2 is YFSETQ in the germline V gene. The CDR3: CASSLGGQGPIYNEQFF. The CDR3 DNA sequence: TGCGCCAGCAGCTTGGGGGGACAGGGACCCATTTACAATGAGCAGTTCTTC.

The table lists this clonotype with a few counts. The junction and the germline gene differ at one end; a read error may be behind it. The rearrangement links TRBV4-1 to TRBJ1-2; D might be TRBD1 (6 bases). CDR3 length: 16 amino acids. Germline-derived CDR1 and CDR2 are MGHRA and YSYEKL. The CDR3 DNA reads TGTGCCAGCAGCCAGGTCCCCGGGACATCTAACTATGGCTACACCTTC. Translation gives CASSQVPGTSNYGYTF.

In its sample, this clonotype was seen a few times. The V call is TRBV14, the J call TRBJ2-7; D unresolved. The CDR3 totals 13 residues. CDR1 and CDR2 (germline): SGHDN, FVKESK. Trimming took 4 bases from V and 1 from J, leaving 8 bases between them. The CDR3 DNA reads as TGTGCCAGCAGCCCCATGCGGTCCTACGAGCAGTACTTC. Translated: CASSPMRSYEQYF.

V and J are TRBV12-3 or TRBV12-4 and TRBJ2-1; the D gene is possibly TRBD2 (5 bases). With 3 bases removed from V and 5 bases from J, the gap between germline ends came to 20 bases. The CDR3 has 17 amino acids. The CDR3 coding sequence is TGTGCCAGCAGTTTCCGGGATAGGCTCCTGGGAAACAATGAGCAGTTCTTC. Translated: CASSFRDRLLGNNEQFF.

In its sample, this clonotype was seen many times. V is TRBV29-1 and J is TRBJ2-7; tentatively, D is TRBD1 (6 bases). Germline lookup yields CDR1 SQVTM and CDR2 ANQGSEA. The V end was cut by 8 bases, the J end by 6 bases, with 17 bases between. This CDR3 is 12 amino acids long. The CDR3 DNA sequence: TGCAGCTCCACAGGGAGTTATTGCGAGCAGTACTTC. Its translation is CSSTGSYCEQYF.

The chain recombines TRBV30 with TRBJ1-5; maybe TRBD1 (6 bases). The V end lost 0 bases, the J end lost 11 bases, and 11 bases lay between the germline ends. CDR1 and CDR2 from the germline V gene are GTSNPN and SVGIG (reference sequence). This CDR3 is 12 amino acids long. The CDR3 here is CAWSVGGAAQHF. In DNA, the CDR3 is TGTGCCTGGAGTGTGGGGGGCGCGGCCCAGCATTTT.

CDR3 sequence (DNA): TGTGCCAGCAGCCCCCAGGACAGGGAAGCTTTCTTT. Encoded protein: CASSPQDREAFF. The chain employs TRBV7-9 and TRBJ1-1; 7 bases map to TRBD1. The CDR3 loop spans 12 amino acids. The V gene's germline CDR1 is SEHNR and CDR2 FQNEAQ (reference sequence). Trimming cost V 5 bases and J 8 bases; bases outside gene matches: 5. Variable domain in full (rest from reference TRBV7-9 and TRBJ1-1): DTGVSQNPRHKITKRGQNVTFRCDPISEHNRLYWYRQTLGQGPEFLTYFQNEAQLEKSRLLSDRFSAERPKGSFSTLEIQRTEQGDSAMYLCASSPQDREAFFGQGTRLTVV.

Many counts were recorded for this clonotype. The genes are TRBV27 and TRBJ1-1; possibly TRBD1 for D (5 bases). Trimming removed 5 bases at V and 5 bases at J, with 15 bases between. The CDR3 consists of 14 residues. Looked up from germline, CDR1 is MNHEY and CDR2 is SMNVEV (reference sequence). The CDR3 loop is CASSTGASRTEAFF. The DNA for the CDR3 is TGTGCCAGCAGTACCGGGGCATCCCGGACTGAAGCTTTCTTT.

In its sample, this clonotype was seen many times. The rearrangement joins TRBV29-1 to TRBJ1-1; D is perhaps TRBD1 (5 bases). The CDR3 extends over 13 amino acids. V was pared by 6 bases and J by 4 bases, with 15 bases between. Germline V gene data show CDR1 as SQVTM and CDR2 as ANQGSEA. CDR3 nucleotides: TGCAGCGTGTCGGACCGAGGGGCCACTGAAGCTTTCTTT. Its protein product is CSVSDRGATEAFF. The full variable domain, rest sourced from reference TRBV29-1 and TRBJ1-1, is SAVISQKPSRDICQRGTSLTIQCQVDSQVTMMFWYRQQPGQSLTLIATANQGSEATYESGFVIDKFPISRPNLTFSTLTVSNMSPEDSSIYLCSVSDRGATEAFFGQGTRLTVV.

This clonotype has a count of ten or more. This rearrangement joins TRBV20-1 to TRBJ2-3; 13 bases agree with TRBD2. The CDR3 has 16 residues. Germline loops: CDR1 DFQATT, CDR2 SNEGSKA (reference sequence). Trimming took 6 bases from V and 0 from J; bases not matched to a gene: 6. This CDR3 is CSAYRTSGGSTDTQYF. CDR3 nucleotides: TGCAGTGCCTACCGGACTAGCGGGGGTAGCACAGATACGCAGTATTTT.

This clonotype was seen many times. The V call is TRBV5-1, the J call TRBJ2-5, with D perhaps TRBD2 (5 bases). CDR3 length: 13 amino acids. V was clipped by 3 bases and J by 2 bases, with 8 bases between them. Germline CDR1 is SGHRS and CDR2 is YFSETQ. The CDR3 coding sequence is TGCGCCAGCAGCTACACTAGACAAGAGACCCAGTACTTC. The encoded protein is CASSYTRQETQYF.

There are a few counts of this clonotype. This chain links TRBV12-3 or TRBV12-4 with TRBJ1-2; D is possibly TRBD1 (5 bases). This CDR3 is built from 14 residues. The ends were cut back, 2 bases at V and 8 bases at J, with 15 bases in the middle. The CDR3 region is CASSLQGPRRGYTF. CDR3 nucleotides: TGTGCCAGCAGTTTACAGGGCCCCCGTCGAGGCTACACCTTC.

This clonotype was counted ten times or more. The J gene is TRBJ1-4, the V gene TRBV20-1; a weak D match, TRBD1 (6 bases). This CDR3 is 15 amino acids long. CDR1 DFQATT and CDR2 SNEGSKA come from the germline V gene (reference sequence). V was pared by 0 bases and J by 8 bases, with 16 bases between. DNA of the CDR3: TGCAGTGCTAGAGAGACTGGGGGCCGAGGAGAAAAACTGTTTTTT. Encoded protein: CSARETGGRGEKLFF.

This chain uses TRBV5-1 with TRBJ1-2; 7 nucleotides line up with TRBD1. This CDR3 has 15 amino acids. Germline V gene data show CDR1 as SGHRS and CDR2 as YFSETQ. V lost 4 bases to trimming and J lost 1 base; unmatched junction nucleotides: 7. CDR3 DNA sequence: TGCGCCAGCAGCCCTGGGACAGTGAATAACTATGGCTACACCTTC. Translated, it gives CASSPGTVNNYGYTF.

This clonotype was observed a single time. The chain recombines TRBV12-3 or TRBV12-4 with TRBJ1-1; D is ambiguous. V shed 4 bases and J shed 11 bases, with 11 bases lying between them. CDR3 length equals 11 residues. The CDR3 is CASSSGTRAFF. The CDR3 DNA follows: TGTGCCAGCAGTTCAGGCACGAGGGCTTTCTTT.

There are many counts of this clonotype. The chain is built from TRBV20-1 and TRBJ2-6; a possible D gene is TRBD1 (5 bases). The CDR3 covers 14 residues. Germline V gives CDR1 DFQATT, CDR2 SNEGSKA (reference sequence). The V gene lost 7 bases and the J gene lost 1 base, with 11 bases spanning the gap. The CDR3 sequence: CSVGSGSGANVLTF. CDR3 bases: TGCAGTGTTGGATCAGGGTCTGGGGCCAACGTCCTGACTTTC.

This chain links TRBV27 with TRBJ2-3, with TRBD2 matching 16 bases. Germline loops: CDR1 MNHEY, CDR2 SMNVEV (reference sequence). J gave up 4 bases and V 6 bases, and 10 bases lay outside the gene matches. CDR3 length: 18 residues. CDR3 nucleotides: TGTGCCAGCAGCCAACCGGGACTAGCGGGGGGGCCATCAGATACGCAGTATTTT. Translation gives CASSQPGLAGGPSDTQYF.

This clonotype was seen only a few times. The chain carries TRBV5-1 and TRBJ2-3; 7 positions agree with TRBD1. Germline CDR1 and CDR2: SGHRS and YFSETQ. Trimming cost V 3 bases and J 2 bases; bases outside gene matches: 6. CDR3 length equals 15 residues. The CDR3 DNA is TGCGCCAGCAGCTACCCGGGACAGCTCACAGATACGCAGTATTTT. It is translated as CASSYPGQLTDTQYF.

The sample holds a few counts of this clonotype. A read error is possible here, since a much larger clone lies one base away. V and J are TRBV24-1 and TRBJ2-3, with a possible D match to TRBD2 (6 bases). Germline CDR1 reads KGHDR; CDR2 reads SFDVKD. CDR3 size: 14 residues. CDR3 DNA: TGTACCACCAGTGATCCGCGACTAGCAGATACGCAGTATTTT. Protein product: CTTSDPRLADTQYF.

V gene TRBV7-3 combines with J gene TRBJ2-1, with D perhaps TRBD1 (5 bases). The CDR3 length is 15 residues. Germline V gene sequence: CDR1 SGHTA, CDR2 FQGTGA. Trimming pared 5 bases from V and 7 bases from J, leaving 18 bases between. The CDR3 loop is CASSRDSLERNEQFF. Written as DNA, the CDR3 is TGTGCCAGCAGCCGAGACAGTTTAGAAAGGAATGAGCAGTTCTTC.

This clonotype has only a few counts. A much larger clonotype is one base distant, so this may be a read error. The genes are TRBV25-1 and TRBJ1-1; D might be TRBD1 (6 bases). CDR1 is MGHDK and CDR2 is SYGVNS in the germline V gene. Trimming took off 3 bases at V and 4 bases at J, with 21 bases between the two ends. CDR3 length: 17 amino acids. CDR3: CASSDPAGVGGGTEAFF. The CDR3 nucleotides read TGTGCCAGCAGTGACCCTGCAGGGGTAGGAGGGGGCACTGAAGCTTTCTTT.